The 30 T cell receptor beta chains below come from one sample, sequenced in a study of early T cells in non-severe SARS-CoV-2 infection. Each CDR3 protein gets one entry after TCRdb re-called the 5' RACE reads with MiXCR. This sample has 50,000 to 60,000 distinct CDR3 sequences, with about 10% found just once. The specimen sequenced was whole blood. These receptors originate from an adult who was a healthcare worker with PCR-confirmed SARS-CoV-2 infection or an uninfected control (not recorded which).

V usage is TRBV29-1 and J usage is TRBJ2-7, with 8 bases fitting TRBD1. This CDR3 is 14 amino acids long. The V gene end was trimmed by 6 bases and the J gene end by 3 bases; junction bases not matched to a gene: 10. CDR1 is SQVTM and CDR2 is ANQGSEA in the germline V gene. The CDR3 reads CSVTKRGTGYEQYF. Here the CDR3 DNA reads TGCAGCGTGACAAAGAGGGGGACAGGCTACGAGCAGTACTTC.

This clonotype appeared once. J is TRBJ2-5 and V is TRBV10-3, with unresolved D. The germline V and J ends were trimmed by 4 bases and 1 base, with 16 bases remaining between them. CDR1 ENHRY and CDR2 SYGVKD come from the germline V gene. The CDR3 covers 16 residues. This CDR3 reads CAISASGIWTQETQYF. The CDR3 coding sequence is TGTGCCATCAGTGCCTCGGGCATTTGGACCCAAGAGACCCAGTACTTC.

This clonotype is classed as medium-sized (0.01 to 0.1%). V gene TRBV7-9 combines with J gene TRBJ2-7, with D perhaps matching TRBD2 (6 bases). Deletions cut 4 bases from V and 7 bases from J, with 8 bases between. Germline V gene data show CDR1 as SEHNR and CDR2 as FQNEAQ (reference sequence). The CDR3 extends over 11 amino acids. The CDR3 region has the DNA TGTGCCAGCAGCTGGGCGGGGGAGCAGTACTTC. It codes for CASSWAGEQYF.

The rearrangement links TRBV3-1 to TRBJ2-5; 11 nucleotides line up with TRBD2. The germline V gene has CDR1 LGHDT and CDR2 YNNKEL (reference sequence). This CDR3 is built from 18 residues. V shed 6 bases, J shed 0 bases, and the junction held 12 bases outside the gene matches. The CDR3: CASRRLAGQARYQETQYF. DNA of the CDR3: TGTGCCAGCAGGAGACTAGCGGGGCAAGCTAGGTACCAAGAGACCCAGTACTTC.

This sequence joins TRBV5-1 and TRBJ2-5; tentatively, D is TRBD1 (5 bases). The CDR3 runs to 16 residues. V lost 1 base and J lost 4, with 17 bases in between. Germline CDR1 reads SGHRS; CDR2 reads YFSETQ. CDR3 sequence (DNA): TGCGCCAGCAGCTTGCCCCTCGGCCAGGGTGCAGAGACCCAGTACTTC. This gives the protein CASSLPLGQGAETQYF.

This clonotype occurred a few times. The chain carries TRBV6-5 and TRBJ2-3; D not certain. The CDR3 covers 14 residues. Germline V gives CDR1 MNHEY, CDR2 SVGAGI. With 7 bases removed from V and 3 bases from J, the gap between germline ends came to 14 bases. As DNA, the CDR3 is TGTGCCAGCAAACTGGGTGCCCAAACAGATACGCAGTATTTT. Its protein is CASKLGAQTDTQYF.

This clonotype occurred a few times. The gene calls are TRBV29-1 and TRBJ2-1; D is unresolved. Germline-derived CDR1 and CDR2 are SQVTM and ANQGSEA. The CDR3 runs 14 residues. Deletions cut 7 bases from V and 2 bases from J, with 15 bases between. The CDR3 sequence: CSGRMPLTYNEQFF. The CDR3 coding sequence is TGCAGCGGACGGATGCCTTTAACCTACAATGAGCAGTTCTTC.

The chain links TRBV6-4 to TRBJ2-5, with D possibly matching TRBD2 (5 bases). Germline V gene lookup returns CDR1 MRHNA and CDR2 SNTAGT. This CDR3 has 15 residues. The ends were cut back, 7 bases at V and 4 bases at J, with 19 bases in the middle. The CDR3 region has the DNA TGTGCCAGCACAAGTCCAGGACTGAAGAGAGAGACCCAGTACTTC. It encodes CASTSPGLKRETQYF.

This clonotype appeared many times. V gene TRBV7-6 combines with J gene TRBJ2-7; D is possibly TRBD2 (5 bases). Looked up from germline, CDR1 is SGHVS and CDR2 is FNYEAQ. The CDR3 extends over 14 amino acids. Trimming removed 1 base from V and 5 bases from J, with 12 bases in between. The CDR3 loop reads CASSLEWRLNEQYF. In nucleotides, the CDR3 is TGTGCCAGCAGCTTAGAGTGGAGGTTAAACGAGCAGTACTTC.

The chain joins TRBV27 to TRBJ2-3; D gene ambiguous. The CDR3 is 15 residues long. CDR1 and CDR2 from the germline V gene are MNHEY and SMNVEV (reference sequence). With 2 bases removed from V and 1 base from J, the gap between germline ends came to 10 bases. This chain's CDR3 is CASSLRSGRTDTQYF. As DNA, the CDR3 is TGTGCCAGCAGTTTACGGTCAGGCCGCACAGATACGCAGTATTTT.

This clonotype was seen a few times. The CDR3 loop reads CASSSQAYNSPLHF. CDR3 bases: TGTGCCAGCAGCTCACAGGCCTATAATTCACCCCTCCACTTT. The rearrangement joins TRBV7-3 to TRBJ1-6, with D tentatively TRBD1 (5 bases). CDR3 length: 14 amino acids. Germline values: CDR1 SGHTA, CDR2 FQGTGA. Trimming left V 4 bases short and J 2 bases short, with 6 bases between.

At least ten counts were recorded for this clonotype. This chain links TRBV27 with TRBJ2-7, with D tentatively TRBD2 (6 bases). V was clipped by 2 bases and J by 2 bases, with 10 bases between them. Germline V gene data show CDR1 as MNHEY and CDR2 as SMNVEV (reference sequence). This CDR3 region has 14 residues. The CDR3 DNA reads TGTGCCAGCAGTTTAAACCGGGAGACCTACGAGCAGTACTTC. This translates into CASSLNRETYEQYF.

This clonotype was recorded many times. J is TRBJ1-2 and V is TRBV11-2; 8 bases fit TRBD1. The CDR3 is 12 amino acids. The V gene's germline CDR1 is SGHAT and CDR2 FQNNGV. The V and J ends lost 5 bases and 7 bases, in that order; junction bases with no gene match: 3. The CDR3 protein is CASSPGGAGYTF. The CDR3 DNA is TGTGCCAGCAGCCCAGGGGGCGCTGGCTACACCTTC.

The chain uses TRBV29-1 and TRBJ1-1; D is undetermined. Trimming shortened V by 4 bases and J by 1 base, and 7 bases separated the two germline ends. The CDR3 contains 12 residues. Germline CDR1 and CDR2: SQVTM and ANQGSEA. As DNA, the CDR3 is TGCAGCGTTGCCAGTGGGAACACTGAAGCTTTCTTT. Translating gives CSVASGNTEAFF.

This clonotype was observed at least ten times. The chain links TRBV7-3 to TRBJ2-1; TRBD2 agrees at 11 bases. Trimming cost V 5 bases and J 4 bases; bases outside gene matches: 7. CDR3 length equals 16 residues. The germline V gene has CDR1 SGHTA and CDR2 FQGTGA. CDR3 sequence: CASSVVGTSGYNEQFF. The DNA of the CDR3 is TGTGCCAGCAGCGTAGTAGGGACTAGCGGTTACAATGAGCAGTTCTTC. Using reference TRBV7-3 and TRBJ2-1 for the parts outside the CDR3, the full variable domain is GAGVSQTPSNKVTEKGKYVELRCDPISGHTALYWYRQSLGQGPEFLIYFQGTGAADDSGLPNDRFFAVRPEGSVSTLKIQRTERGDSAVYLCASSVVGTSGYNEQFFGPGTRLTVL.

This clonotype has ten or more counts. This sequence joins TRBV6-5 and TRBJ2-1; D ambiguous. Trimming cost V 0 bases and J 4 bases, with 4 bases left between them. Germline CDR1 and CDR2: MNHEY and SVGAGI. CDR3 length equals 13 residues. The CDR3 nucleotides read TGTGCCAGCAGTTACTCTACGTACAATGAGCAGTTCTTC. Its protein product is CASSYSTYNEQFF.

The DNA of the CDR3 is TGTGCCAGCTCACCAAGGTCCGGGACTAGCGAATACAATGAGCAGTTCTTC. Its protein product is CASSPRSGTSEYNEQFF. The chain joins TRBV18 to TRBJ2-1; 10 nucleotides agree with TRBD2. The germline V gene encodes CDR1 KGHSH and CDR2 LQKENI. The length of the CDR3 is 17 residues. Trimming at V came to 2 bases and at J to 4 bases, leaving 8 bases not matched to a gene.

The chain recombines TRBV20-1 with TRBJ2-3; 9 positions match TRBD2. There are 19 residues in the CDR3. From germline, CDR1 is DFQATT and CDR2 SNEGSKA (reference sequence). The V gene end was trimmed by 2 bases and the J gene end by 0 bases; junction bases not matched to a gene: 15. The CDR3: CSARPGRGSGGLSTDTQYF. The CDR3 coding sequence is TGCAGTGCTAGACCTGGGCGGGGTAGCGGGGGCCTCAGCACAGATACGCAGTATTTT.

The table lists this clonotype with a few counts. V usage is TRBV27 and J usage is TRBJ2-1, with D perhaps matching TRBD2 (6 bases). The germline gives CDR1 MNHEY, CDR2 SMNVEV (reference sequence). This CDR3 contains 16 residues. The V end was cut by 3 bases, the J end by 6 bases, with 18 bases between. The CDR3 region has the DNA TGTGCCAGCAGTTTTTCCCGATTGCGGGAAGGCAATGAGCAGTTCTTC. Translating gives CASSFSRLREGNEQFF.

The chain employs TRBV9 and TRBJ1-5; tentatively, D is TRBD1 (6 bases). V was shortened by 3 bases and J by 8 bases, with 12 bases between the two germline ends. Germline-derived CDR1 and CDR2 are SGDLS and YYNGEE. This CDR3 has 13 residues. The CDR3 DNA reads TGTGCCAGCAGCGCCAGGGGCTATGAGCCCCAGCATTTT. Its translation is CASSARGYEPQHF. Full variable domain (rest looked up from reference TRBV9 and TRBJ1-5): DSGVTQTPKHLITATGQRVTLRCSPRSGDLSVYWYQQSLDQGLQFLIQYYNGEERAKGNILERFSAQQFPDLHSELNLSSLELGDSALYFCASSARGYEPQHFGDGTRLSIL.

This clonotype was seen a handful of times. The CDR3 sequence: CASSHSGTGSYNEQFF. CDR3 bases: TGTGCCAGCAGCCACAGTGGGACGGGCTCCTACAATGAGCAGTTCTTC. This chain connects TRBV7-2 to TRBJ2-1; D tentatively fits TRBD1 or TRBD2 (5 bases each). This CDR3 is 16 amino acids long. Trimming cost V 5 bases and J 0 bases, with 14 bases left between them. Germline V gives CDR1 SGHTA, CDR2 FQGNSA.

This clonotype was seen at least ten times. The gene calls are TRBV30 and TRBJ1-5; 8 bases are shared with TRBD1. The CDR3 spans 13 residues. The V segment lost 7 bases and the J segment 6 bases; nucleotides outside the gene matches: 8. Per germline, CDR1 GTSNPN and CDR2 SVGIG (reference sequence). The DNA for the CDR3 is TGTGCCTTGTCAGGGGGCATAGGTCAGCCCCAGCATTTT. Its protein product is CALSGGIGQPQHF.

The V and J genes are TRBV6-6 and TRBJ1-5; a weak D match, TRBD1 (5 bases). Per the germline V gene, CDR1 is MNHNY and CDR2 is SVGAGI (reference sequence). This CDR3 spans 15 amino acids. Trimming took off 4 bases at V and 5 bases at J, with 15 bases between the two ends. The CDR3 region has the DNA TGTGCCAGCAGTTTTACCGGGGGGACCTATCAGCCCCAGCATTTT. This encodes CASSFTGGTYQPQHF.

The chain has TRBV20-1 and TRBJ2-5; 7 bases align to TRBD2. This CDR3 has 15 residues. The V and J ends lost 6 bases and 2 bases, in that order; junction bases with no gene match: 12. Germline CDR1 reads DFQATT; CDR2 reads SNEGSKA (reference sequence). CDR3 sequence reads: CSAQAGSHPQETQYF. The CDR3 coding sequence is TGCAGTGCCCAAGCGGGGAGTCATCCACAAGAGACCCAGTACTTC.

This clonotype was seen ten or more times. The V call is TRBV4-3, the J call TRBJ1-2; D is perhaps TRBD1 (5 bases). This CDR3 contains 16 residues. The V gene lost 1 base and the J gene lost 4 bases, with 16 bases spanning the gap. Germline V gene data show CDR1 as LGHNA and CDR2 as YSLEER. The CDR3 spells CASSQGSVGASYGYTF. DNA of the CDR3: TGCGCCAGCAGCCAAGGATCGGTAGGGGCCAGCTATGGCTACACCTTC.

This clonotype was seen ten or more times. The chain has TRBV6-1 and TRBJ2-7; the match to TRBD1 covers 7 bases. The CDR3 is made up of 14 amino acids. From germline, CDR1 is MNHNS and CDR2 SASEGT. J lost 6 bases, V lost 4 bases, and 9 bases had no gene match. This CDR3 reads CASSVEQGLGEQYF. The CDR3 bases are TGTGCCAGCAGTGTCGAACAGGGGCTTGGCGAGCAGTACTTC.

This clonotype was observed at least ten times. The rearrangement uses TRBV7-9 and TRBJ2-3; 10 bases agree with TRBD2. Trimming removed 2 bases from V and 4 bases from J; junction bases left unmatched: 6. The CDR3 is made up of 16 amino acids. The germline V gene has CDR1 SEHNR and CDR2 FQNEAQ (reference sequence). The CDR3 DNA follows: TGTGCCAGCAGCTTAACAGCGGGAGGGCCTGCAGATACGCAGTATTTT. Its translation is CASSLTAGGPADTQYF.

This clonotype came up many times. The V gene is TRBV19, the J gene TRBJ2-5; 9 bases map to TRBD1. The germline CDR1 and CDR2 sequences are LNHDA and SQIVND (reference sequence). The trim removed 3 bases at V and 2 bases at J, leaving 4 bases unmatched. The CDR3 totals 15 residues. Here the CDR3 DNA reads TGTGCCAGTAGTATGGGGGGACAGGGACAAGAGACCCAGTACTTC. It specifies CASSMGGQGQETQYF.

This rearrangement joins TRBV20-1 to TRBJ2-3; 11 nucleotides align to TRBD2. This CDR3 is 14 amino acids long. The J segment lost 4 bases and the V segment lost 5 bases, leaving 5 bases of the junction unmatched. The V gene's germline CDR1 is DFQATT and CDR2 SNEGSKA (reference sequence). DNA for the CDR3: TGCAGTGCTTATAGCGGGGGGGCCCCAGATACGCAGTATTTT. It specifies CSAYSGGAPDTQYF.

This clonotype was observed at least ten times. The chain employs TRBV6-5 and TRBJ1-2; the D gene is possibly TRBD1 (5 bases). The V end was cut by 2 bases, the J end by 10 bases, with 23 bases between. Germline CDR1 MNHEY, CDR2 SVGAGI. The CDR3 has 16 amino acids. The CDR3 DNA reads TGTGCCAGCAGTTACACCTCCGGGACGCCCCGCCAAGTCTACACCTTC. It yields the protein CASSYTSGTPRQVYTF.